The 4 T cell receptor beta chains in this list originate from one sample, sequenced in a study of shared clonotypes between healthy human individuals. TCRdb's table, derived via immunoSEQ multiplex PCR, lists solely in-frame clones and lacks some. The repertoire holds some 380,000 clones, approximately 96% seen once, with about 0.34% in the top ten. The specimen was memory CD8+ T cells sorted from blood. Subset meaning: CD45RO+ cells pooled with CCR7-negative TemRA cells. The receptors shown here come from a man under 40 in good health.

The CDR3 is CASSLSGVEETQYF. The CDR3 DNA follows: TGTGCCAGCAGTTTGTCAGGGGTCGAAGAGACCCAGTACTTC. The chain employs TRBV28 and TRBJ2-5, with a possible D match to TRBD1 (6 bases). The length of the CDR3 is 14 residues. Germline V gene lookup returns CDR1 MDHEN and CDR2 SYDVKM. Trimming took off 3 bases at V and 3 bases at J, with 11 bases between the two ends. Complete variable domain (other parts from reference TRBV28 and TRBJ2-5): DVKVTQSSRYLVKRTGEKVFLECVQDMDHENMFWYRQDPGLGLRLIYFSYDVKMKEKGDIPEGYSVSREKKERFSLILESASTNQTSMYLCASSLSGVEETQYFGPGTRLLVL.

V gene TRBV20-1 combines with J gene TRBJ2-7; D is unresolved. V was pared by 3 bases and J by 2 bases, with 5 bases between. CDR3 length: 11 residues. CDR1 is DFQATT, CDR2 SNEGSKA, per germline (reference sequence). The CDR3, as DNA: TGCAGTGCTAGTGAGGCCTACGAGCAGTACTTC. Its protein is CSASEAYEQYF.

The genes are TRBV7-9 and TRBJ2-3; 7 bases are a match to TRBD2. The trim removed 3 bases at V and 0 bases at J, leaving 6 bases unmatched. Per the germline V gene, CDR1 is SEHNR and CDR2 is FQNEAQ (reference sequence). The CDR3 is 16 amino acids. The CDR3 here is CASSFASGTSTDTQYF. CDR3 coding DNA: TGTGCCAGCAGCTTCGCCAGCGGGACTAGCACAGATACGCAGTATTTT.

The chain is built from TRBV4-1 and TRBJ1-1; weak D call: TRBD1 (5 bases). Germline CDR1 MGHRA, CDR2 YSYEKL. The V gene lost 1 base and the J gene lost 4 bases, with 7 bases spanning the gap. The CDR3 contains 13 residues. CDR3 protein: CASSQGTITEAFF. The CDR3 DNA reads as TGCGCCAGCAGCCAAGGGACAATCACTGAAGCTTTCTTT.